The present T cell receptor beta chain was sequenced within a study of T cell repertoires in cytomegalovirus infection. Each CDR3 protein is one row after TCRdb ran MiXCR on the reads. The table includes over 100,000 distinct CDR3 sequences, around 10% detected once. The germline gives CDR1 SGHRS, CDR2 YFSETQ. CDR3 length: 17 amino acids. V was cut by 4 bases and J by 4 bases, with 20 bases left in between. Points on this clonotype: Its antigen is unidentified.

Source material: PBMCs, sequenced either directly or after in vitro stimulation (not recorded which). The J gene is TRBJ2-2, the V gene TRBV5-1; a possible D gene is TRBD1 (5 bases). This TCR came from a human donor in good health (CMV status not recorded). Some clones in this sample may be carry-over from other donors' samples. This chain's CDR3 is CASSRHTGDLSTGELFF. The CDR3 DNA follows: TGCGCCAGCAGCCGGCACACAGGAGACCTCAGCACCGGGGAGCTGTTTTTT. Together with reference TRBV5-1 and TRBJ2-2, the CDR3 gives the full variable domain: KAGVTQTPRYLIKTRGQQVTLSCSPISGHRSVSWYQQTPGQGLQFLFEYFSETQRNKGNFPGRFSGRQFSNSRSEMNVSTLELGDSALYLCASSRHTGDLSTGELFFGEGSRLTVL.